This passage covers 11 T cell receptor beta chains from one sample sequenced in a study of blood T cells in healthy people across ages. For the second PCR, which ran for about 6 to 12 cycles, a sample-barcoded 5' primer and a J-beta primer mix were used. TCRdb ran MiXCR on the 5' RACE reads and lists one entry per CDR3 protein. The sample lists about 1.5 million distinct CDR3 sequences, 42% seen once, with 7% to 9% in the top ten. Sequences were obtained from blood. The source of these receptors is a woman aged 18-29 years in good health.

This clonotype was recorded at least ten times. The J gene is TRBJ2-5, the V gene TRBV6-1; D call uncertain. CDR3 length: 13 residues. V lost 4 bases, J lost 5 bases, and 11 bases lay in between. Per germline, CDR1 MNHNS and CDR2 SASEGT. The CDR3 sequence is CASSVSLRETQYF. Here the CDR3 DNA reads TGTGCCAGCAGTGTCAGTTTGAGGGAGACCCAGTACTTC.

The chain joins TRBV5-6 to TRBJ2-1; D remains unclear. V lost 4 bases and J 7 bases, leaving 9 bases between the germline ends. The CDR3 extends over 12 amino acids. Germline V lookup: CDR1 SGHDT, CDR2 YYEEEE. The CDR3 loop is CASSHLENEQFF. DNA for the CDR3: TGTGCCAGCAGCCACCTGGAAAATGAGCAGTTCTTC. The complete variable domain, with remaining parts taken from reference TRBV5-6 and TRBJ2-1, reads DAGVTQSPTHLIKTRGQQVTLRCSPKSGHDTVSWYQQALGQGPQFIFQYYEEEERQRGNFPDRFSGHQFPNYSSELNVNALLLGDSALYLCASSHLENEQFFGPGTRLTVL.

The V and J genes are TRBV12-3 or TRBV12-4 and TRBJ2-3; 8 nucleotides agree with TRBD2. With V trimmed by 3 bases and J by 4 bases, 9 bases remained unmatched. CDR3 length: 16 residues. In nucleotides, the CDR3 is TGTGCCAGCAGTTTGTCCTTAGCGGGAAATCCAGATACGCAGTATTTT. Protein sequence: CASSLSLAGNPDTQYF.

This clonotype has a count of ten or more. CDR3 in amino acids: CSVPTSGSSYNEQFF. The CDR3, as DNA: TGCAGTGTTCCCACTAGCGGGTCCTCCTACAATGAGCAGTTCTTC. The V call is TRBV20-1, the J call TRBJ2-1; 9 bases fit TRBD2. The CDR3 totals 15 residues. The J segment lost 0 bases and the V segment lost 7 bases, leaving 7 bases of the junction unmatched. CDR1 and CDR2 from the germline V gene are DFQATT and SNEGSKA (reference sequence).

The chain recombines TRBV7-9 with TRBJ1-1; D remains unclear. Germline loops: CDR1 SEHNR, CDR2 FQNEAQ (reference sequence). V lost 1 base, J lost 0 bases, and 9 bases lay in between. The CDR3 length is 15 residues. The CDR3 loop is CASSLDGPMNTEAFF. The CDR3 nucleotides read TGTGCCAGCAGCTTAGACGGACCGATGAACACTGAAGCTTTCTTT.

This sequence joins TRBV5-5 and TRBJ2-4, with D perhaps TRBD2 (6 bases). The germline CDR1 and CDR2 sequences are SGHKS and YYEKEE (reference sequence). The V end lost 4 bases, the J end lost 7 bases, and 15 bases lay between the germline ends. The CDR3 length is 14 residues. CDR3 nucleotide sequence: TGTGCCAGCAGCCCGGAGACTAGTGTCAACATTCAGTACTTC. Protein sequence: CASSPETSVNIQYF. The full variable domain, completed using reference TRBV5-5 and TRBJ2-4, is DAGVTQSPTHLIKTRGQQVTLRCSPISGHKSVSWYQQVLGQGPQFIFQYYEKEERGRGNFPDRFSARQFPNYSSELNVNALLLGDSALYLCASSPETSVNIQYFGAGTRLSVL.

This chain connects TRBV20-1 to TRBJ2-5; 12 bases fit TRBD2. This CDR3 has 17 residues. J gave up 11 bases and V 0 bases, and 16 bases lay outside the gene matches. In germline, CDR1 is DFQATT, CDR2 SNEGSKA (reference sequence). The CDR3 sequence is CSARDVASGRGHNEQYF. In DNA, the CDR3 is TGCAGTGCTAGAGATGTAGCTAGCGGGAGGGGCCACAATGAGCAGTACTTC.

The gene calls are TRBV6-6 and TRBJ1-5; D remains unclear. This CDR3 spans 15 amino acids. The germline V gene encodes CDR1 MNHNY and CDR2 SVGAGI (reference sequence). The ends were cut back, 2 bases at V and 3 bases at J, with 11 bases in the middle. The CDR3 bases are TGTGCCAGCAGTTACGGGTGGCAGCCCAATCAGCCCCAGCATTTT. Amino acid sequence: CASSYGWQPNQPQHF.

The V and J genes are TRBV29-1 and TRBJ2-7, with 8 bases that match TRBD2. The CDR3 runs to 14 residues. Germline V CDR1 and CDR2: SQVTM, ANQGSEA. V was pared by 5 bases and J by 4 bases, with 10 bases of the junction left unmatched. CDR3 nucleotides: TGCAGCGTTAGGAGCGGGAGACTTTCTTACGAGCAGTACTTC. This sequence encodes CSVRSGRLSYEQYF.

This clonotype was found many times. This chain joins TRBV29-1 and TRBJ2-7; no definite D call. Germline-derived CDR1 and CDR2 are SQVTM and ANQGSEA. Deletions cut 2 bases from V and 6 bases from J, with 8 bases between. CDR3 length: 11 amino acids. CDR3 nucleotides: TGCAGCGTTGAAATGTTGGCCGAGCAGTACTTC. Translation: CSVEMLAEQYF.

Points on this clonotype: A read error may produce the germline difference seen at one junction end. The chain couples TRBV14 to TRBJ2-1, with TRBD2 identical over 10 bases. Germline assignment: CDR1 SGHDN and CDR2 FVKESK. This CDR3 is 15 amino acids long. The CDR3 reads CAGSPMSGRVNEQFF. In DNA, the CDR3 is TGTGCCGGCAGCCCCATGAGCGGGAGGGTCAATGAGCAGTTCTTC.